This TCR beta chain was found in a study of blood T cell repertoires in COVID-19. Study information: The study drew acute and convalescent COVID-19 samples from the United States, Italy and Spain. From T cells, B-cell-depleted T cells, or PBMCs came the material, which was cDNA or gDNA.

Germline CDR1 is SEHNR and CDR2 is FQNEAQ (reference sequence). This CDR3 comprises 12 residues. Trimming removed 1 base at V and 8 bases at J, with 8 bases between. TCRdb's copy holds only in-frame clones and misses some; the assay was immunoSEQ multiplex PCR. This table holds some 87,000 clones, roughly four fifths found once. The chain uses TRBV7-9 and TRBJ1-2; D is undetermined. This sequence was found in a human donor in a cohort sampled during active COVID-19. Sequenced material: peripheral blood. CDR3 DNA sequence: TGTGCCAGCAGCTTAGAGCGTGGAGGCTACACCTTC. Its protein is CASSLERGGYTF.